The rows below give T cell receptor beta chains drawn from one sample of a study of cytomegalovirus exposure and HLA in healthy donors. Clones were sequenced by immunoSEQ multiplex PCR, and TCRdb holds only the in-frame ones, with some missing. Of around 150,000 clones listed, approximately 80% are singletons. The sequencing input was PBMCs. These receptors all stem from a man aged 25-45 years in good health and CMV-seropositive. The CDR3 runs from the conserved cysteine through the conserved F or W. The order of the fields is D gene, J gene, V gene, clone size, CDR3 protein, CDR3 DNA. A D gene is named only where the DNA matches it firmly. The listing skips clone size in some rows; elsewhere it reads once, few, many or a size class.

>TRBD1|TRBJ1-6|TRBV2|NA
CASSGTGGKNSPLHF
TGTGCCAGCAGCGGGACAGGGGGCAAGAATTCACCCCTCCACTTT
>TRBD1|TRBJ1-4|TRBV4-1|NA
CASSPIRQGTNEKLFF
TGCGCCAGCAGCCCCATCCGACAGGGAACTAATGAAAAACTGTTTTTT
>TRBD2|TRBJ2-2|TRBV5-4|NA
CASSPLAGGSNTGELFF
TGTGCCAGCAGCCCTCTAGCGGGGGGCTCGAACACCGGGGAGCTGTTTTTT
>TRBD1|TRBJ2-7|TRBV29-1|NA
CSVESSLTGERDYEQYF
TGCAGCGTTGAATCCTCCTTGACAGGGGAGAGAGACTACGAGCAGTACTTC
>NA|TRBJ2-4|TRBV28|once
CASSLPGENIQYF
TGTGCCAGCAGTTTGCCAGGGGAAAACATTCAGTACTTC
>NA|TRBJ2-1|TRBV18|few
CASSASRDEQFF
TGTGCCAGCTCAGCGTCACGGGATGAGCAGTTCTTC
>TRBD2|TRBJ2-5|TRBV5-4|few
CASSSLAGSSEGTQYF
TGTGCCAGCAGCTCGTTAGCGGGGAGCAGTGAGGGGACCCAGTACTTC
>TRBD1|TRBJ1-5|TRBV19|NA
CASSKRGQGATQPQHF
TGTGCCAGTAGTAAGCGGGGACAGGGGGCAACTCAGCCCCAGCATTTT
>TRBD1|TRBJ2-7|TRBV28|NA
CASSLVYPGGDEQYF
TGTGCCAGCAGTTTAGTATATCCAGGGGGCGACGAGCAGTACTTC
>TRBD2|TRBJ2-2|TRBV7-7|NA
CASSQLAGNPGELFF
TGTGCCAGCAGCCAACTAGCGGGGAATCCCGGGGAGCTGTTTTTT
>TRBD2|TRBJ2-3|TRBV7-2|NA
CASSRTSLTDTQYF
TGTGCCAGCAGCCGGACTAGTCTCACAGATACGCAGTATTTT
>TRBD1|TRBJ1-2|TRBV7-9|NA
CASSPGQGGYGYTF
TGTGCCAGCAGCCCCGGACAGGGGGGCTATGGCTACACCTTC
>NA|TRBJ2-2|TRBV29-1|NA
CSVGSTGELFF
TGCAGCGTTGGGAGCACCGGGGAGCTGTTTTTT
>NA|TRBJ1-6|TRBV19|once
CASSRDGLPYNSPLHF
TGTGCCAGTAGCCGGGACGGACTACCCTATAATTCACCCCTCCACTTT
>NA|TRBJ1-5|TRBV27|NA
CASSLFRDQPQHF
TGTGCCAGCAGTTTATTCAGGGATCAGCCCCAGCATTTT
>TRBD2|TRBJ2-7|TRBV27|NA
CASSITSGGYEQYF
TGTGCCAGCAGTATAACTAGCGGGGGCTACGAGCAGTACTTC
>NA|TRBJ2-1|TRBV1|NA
CTSSQDRTGNNEQFF
TGCACCAGCAGCCAAGATCGGACAGGAAACAATGAGCAGTTCTTC
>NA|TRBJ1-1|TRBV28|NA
CASTPPGRGTEAFF
TGTGCCAGCACCCCCCCCGGGAGAGGCACTGAAGCTTTCTTT
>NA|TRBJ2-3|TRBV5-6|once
CASSFGTVADTQYF
TGTGCCAGCAGCTTCGGGACTGTGGCAGATACGCAGTATTTT
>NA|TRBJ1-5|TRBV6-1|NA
CASRVQGTNQPQHF
TGTGCCAGCAGGGTACAGGGTACGAATCAGCCCCAGCATTTT
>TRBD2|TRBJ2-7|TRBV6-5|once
CASSSLAGGPYEQYF
TGTGCCAGCAGTTCCCTAGCGGGGGGACCCTACGAGCAGTACTTC
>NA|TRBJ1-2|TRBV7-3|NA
CASSPTPGSGYTF
TGTGCCAGCAGCCCTACCCCAGGGTCTGGCTACACCTTC
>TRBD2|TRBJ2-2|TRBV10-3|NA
CAIRGRGLAGGNTGELFF
TGTGCCATCAGAGGGCGAGGACTAGCGGGGGGGAACACCGGGGAGCTGTTTTTT
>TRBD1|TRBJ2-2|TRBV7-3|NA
CASSSGQGVSGELFF
TGTGCCAGCAGCTCGGGACAGGGTGTGTCCGGGGAGCTGTTTTTT
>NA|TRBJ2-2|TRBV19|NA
CASRVPGELFF
TGTGCCAGCAGGGTTCCCGGGGAGCTGTTTTTT
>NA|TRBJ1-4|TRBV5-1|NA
CASSNATNEKLFF
TGCGCCAGCTCTAATGCAACTAATGAAAAACTGTTTTTT
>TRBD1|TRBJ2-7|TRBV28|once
CASSSGQTRGF
TGTGCCAGCAGTTCGGGACAAACCAGGGGGTTC
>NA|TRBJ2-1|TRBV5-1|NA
CASSLQGYTYNEQFF
TGCGCCAGCAGCCTACAGGGTTACACCTACAATGAGCAGTTCTTC
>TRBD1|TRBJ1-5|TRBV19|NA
CASSTRVGQGWSHSNQPQHF
TGTGCCAGTAGTACCCGTGTAGGACAGGGATGGTCCCATAGCAATCAGCCCCAGCATTTT
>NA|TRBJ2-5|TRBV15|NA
CATSRDAVVGETQYF
TGTGCCACCAGCAGAGATGCGGTAGTCGGGGAGACCCAGTACTTC
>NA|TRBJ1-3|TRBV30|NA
CAWGGDSSGNTIYF
TGTGCCTGGGGGGGGGATAGCTCTGGAAACACCATATATTTT